This T cell receptor beta chain is drawn from a study of blood T cell repertoires in COVID-19. In the study overall: Acute and convalescent COVID-19 samples came from the United States, Italy and Spain. T cells, B-cell-depleted T cells, or PBMCs provided the cDNA or gDNA that served as material.

Germline-derived CDR1 and CDR2 are KGHSH and LQKENI. The CDR3 is 19 residues long. Trimming cost V 1 base and J 0 bases; bases outside gene matches: 13. How the authors handled the data: How many nucleated cells were present was estimated from reference gene primer amplification. Produced via immunoSEQ multiplex PCR; TCRdb's table is partial and in-frame only. V and J calls and clone size follow that table, whereas D and trimming were derived from the DNA. The repertoire holds 170,000 or so clones, about 88% seen once, with approximately 0.5% in the top ten. This sequence joins TRBV18 and TRBJ2-7, with 9 nucleotides matching TRBD2. Input material: peripheral blood. The source is a man between 60 and 75 years old with COVID-19, enrolled during active disease. The CDR3 protein is CASSPQASFSGGSSYEQYF. CDR3 sequence (DNA): TGTGCCAGCTCACCACAGGCCAGTTTTAGCGGGGGCAGCTCCTACGAGCAGTACTTC.